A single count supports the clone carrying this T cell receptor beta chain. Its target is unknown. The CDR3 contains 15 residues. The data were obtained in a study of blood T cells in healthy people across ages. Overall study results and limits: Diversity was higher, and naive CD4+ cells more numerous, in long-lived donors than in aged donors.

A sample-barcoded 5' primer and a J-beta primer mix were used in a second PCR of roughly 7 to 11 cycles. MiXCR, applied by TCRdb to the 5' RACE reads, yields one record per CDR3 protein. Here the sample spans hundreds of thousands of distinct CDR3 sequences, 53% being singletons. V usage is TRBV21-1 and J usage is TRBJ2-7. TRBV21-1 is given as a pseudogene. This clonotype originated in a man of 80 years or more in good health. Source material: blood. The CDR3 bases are TGTGCCAGCAGGACCCACATAGAGAGCTCCTACGAGCAGTACTTC. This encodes CASRTHIESSYEQYF.